The 16 T cell receptor beta chains reported below all come from one sample, sequenced in a study of identical twins. TCRdb re-called the 5' RACE reads through MiXCR, storing one row per CDR3 protein. The sample has under 300,000 distinct CDR3 sequences, 5.5% to 7.5% seen once. The same sample was also used in a study of T cells expressing NK-cell markers.

The sample consisted of CD8+ T cells sorted from blood. These receptors all come from a woman aged 18-35 years in good health.

The CDR3 protein is CASSQDSGQGYYGYTF. CDR3 nucleotide sequence: TGCGCCAGCAGCCAAGACTCGGGACAGGGATACTATGGCTACACCTTC. This chain links TRBV4-1 with TRBJ1-2, with TRBD1 identical over 9 bases. CDR1 and CDR2 from the germline V gene are MGHRA and YSYEKL. The CDR3 consists of 16 residues. V shed 0 bases, J shed 3 bases, and the junction held 5 bases outside the gene matches.

This clonotype was observed a handful of times. The chain is built from TRBV11-2 and TRBJ2-1; no firm D call. V dropped 5 bases and J dropped 10 bases, with 12 bases sitting between them. The CDR3 extends over 12 amino acids. The germline CDR1 and CDR2 sequences are SGHAT and FQNNGV. The CDR3 protein is CASSPSSPEQFF. CDR3 in DNA: TGTGCCAGCAGCCCCTCCTCTCCAGAGCAGTTCTTC. Looking up the rest from reference TRBV11-2 and TRBJ2-1 gives the full variable domain: EAGVAQSPRYKIIEKRQSVAFWCNPISGHATLYWYQQILGQGPKLLIQFQNNGVVDDSQLPKDRFSAERLKGVDSTLKIQPAKLEDSAVYLCASSPSSPEQFFGPGTRLTVL.

This clonotype was observed a handful of times. This chain links TRBV5-5 with TRBJ1-1, with 9 bases fitting TRBD1. This CDR3 region has 15 residues. Germline CDR1 is SGHKS and CDR2 is YYEKEE (reference sequence). The trim removed 4 bases at V and 4 bases at J, leaving 8 bases unmatched. The CDR3 nucleotides read TGTGCCAGCAGCCGACAGGGGGGGCAGGTCACTGAAGCTTTCTTT. Its protein product is CASSRQGGQVTEAFF.

There are a few counts of this clonotype. The V and J genes are TRBV29-1 and TRBJ2-7; possible D gene TRBD1, 5 bases. CDR1 and CDR2 from the germline V gene are SQVTM and ANQGSEA. V was trimmed by 0 bases and J by 5 bases, leaving 8 bases between them. CDR3 size: 12 residues. The CDR3 coding sequence is TGCAGCGTTGAAGATCAGGACAACGAGCAGTACTTC. Its translation is CSVEDQDNEQYF.

This clonotype was seen many times. The rearrangement links TRBV10-2 to TRBJ2-1; 8 nucleotides line up with TRBD2. With 3 bases clipped from V and 4 bases from J, the junction kept 5 bases outside the gene matches. Germline CDR1 is WSHSY and CDR2 is SAAADI. The CDR3 runs to 15 residues. CDR3 protein: CASSDDGGGYNEQFF. The CDR3 bases are TGCGCCAGCAGTGACGACGGGGGGGGTTACAATGAGCAGTTCTTC.

There are many counts of this clonotype. The chain joins TRBV12-3 or TRBV12-4 to TRBJ1-1; 10 bases align to TRBD1. J was trimmed by 1 base and V by 8 bases; bases with no gene match: 13. CDR3 length: 17 amino acids. The CDR3 DNA reads TGTGCCAGCCCTGGGTCAGGGACAGGGGAAACGAACACTGAAGCTTTCTTT. Translating it yields CASPGSGTGETNTEAFF.

V usage is TRBV7-3 and J usage is TRBJ2-3, with 8 bases fitting TRBD2. The CDR3 length is 16 residues. From germline, CDR1 is SGHTA and CDR2 FQGTGA. Trimming at V came to 0 bases and at J to 5 bases, leaving 7 bases not matched to a gene. In nucleotides, the CDR3 is TGTGCCAGCAGCTTAACGGGAGCCGGGGGGGGAGATACGCAGTATTTT. Its translation is CASSLTGAGGGDTQYF.

The gene calls are TRBV20-1 and TRBJ2-3; 10 bases match TRBD2. V lost 3 bases and J lost 5; bases outside the gene matches: 8. Germline V gene lookup returns CDR1 DFQATT and CDR2 SNEGSKA (reference sequence). This CDR3 contains 15 residues. For the CDR3, the DNA is TGCAGTGCTAGGTCGTTAGCGGGAGGAGGAGATACGCAGTATTTT. Translated: CSARSLAGGGDTQYF.

This clonotype has just a few counts. The V gene is TRBV29-1, the J gene TRBJ2-7, with TRBD2 matching 11 bases. From germline, CDR1 is SQVTM and CDR2 ANQGSEA. J was trimmed by 6 bases and V by 0 bases; bases with no gene match: 7. CDR3 length: 15 amino acids. The CDR3 region is CSVEDRPSGRTEQYF. The CDR3 region has the DNA TGCAGCGTTGAAGATCGCCCTAGCGGGAGGACCGAGCAGTACTTC.

This clonotype was picked up many times. The chain uses TRBV11-2 and TRBJ2-1; 9 bases are a match to TRBD1. Looked up from germline, CDR1 is SGHAT and CDR2 is FQNNGV. This CDR3 region has 13 residues. With V trimmed by 5 bases and J by 6 bases, 2 bases remained unmatched. The CDR3: CASSQDRGNEQFF. The CDR3 DNA sequence: TGTGCCAGCAGCCAGGACAGGGGCAATGAGCAGTTCTTC.

This clonotype was recorded a few times. The J gene is TRBJ1-3, the V gene TRBV14, with TRBD1 matching 9 bases. The CDR3 has 14 residues. V was clipped by 2 bases and J by 8 bases; unmatched bases: 4. Per germline, CDR1 SGHDN and CDR2 FVKESK. The CDR3 sequence: CASSQTGGTDTIYF. The CDR3 bases are TGTGCCAGCAGCCAAACAGGGGGCACGGACACCATATATTTT.

The V call is TRBV9, the J call TRBJ2-1; 7 bases match TRBD2. After removal of 4 bases from V and 7 bases from J, the junction contained 5 bases not matched to a gene. Germline lookup yields CDR1 SGDLS and CDR2 YYNGEE. The CDR3 has 13 residues. The DNA of the CDR3 is TGTGCCAGCAGCACCTCCGGGGGGAATGAGCAGTTCTTC. Residues: CASSTSGGNEQFF.

This clonotype was observed a handful of times. The chain is built from TRBV7-9 and TRBJ2-7, with D tentatively TRBD1 (6 bases). Trimming left V 2 bases short and J 4 bases short, with 18 bases between. Germline CDR1 reads SEHNR; CDR2 reads FQNEAQ (reference sequence). The CDR3 totals 16 residues. The CDR3 region has the DNA TGTGCCAGCAGCTTAATCTCCGTGACAGGCCTTTACGAGCAGTACTTC. Translation: CASSLISVTGLYEQYF.

The chain couples TRBV10-3 to TRBJ1-2; no clear D. CDR1 is ENHRY and CDR2 is SYGVKD in the germline V gene. This CDR3 contains 11 residues. The germline V and J ends were trimmed by 2 bases and 9 bases, with 7 bases remaining between them. In DNA form, the CDR3 reads TGTGCCATCAGTGAGCCGGGGAGCTACACCTTC. Translating it yields CAISEPGSYTF.

This clonotype was seen repeatedly, ten times or more. This chain connects TRBV12-3 or TRBV12-4 to TRBJ1-2; 9 bases are a match to TRBD1. After removal of 3 bases from V and 7 bases from J, the junction contained 3 bases not matched to a gene. This CDR3 contains 13 residues. Written as DNA, the CDR3 is TGTGCCAGCAGTTTTGGGACAGGGATTGGCTACACCTTC. Translation gives CASSFGTGIGYTF.

This clonotype appeared a few times. The chain's CDR3 is CADEFEGDEQYF. CDR3 coding DNA: TGTGCCGACGAGTTCGAGGGCGACGAGCAGTACTTC. The V and J genes are TRBV27 and TRBJ2-7; D perhaps matches TRBD2 (5 bases). Germline V gene sequence: CDR1 MNHEY, CDR2 SMNVEV (reference sequence). Deletions cut 11 bases from V and 5 bases from J, with 16 bases between. CDR3 length equals 12 residues.